This T cell receptor beta chain was captured in a study of T cell responses to AZD1222 COVID-19 vaccine. Study results and limitations: At baseline, seropositivity was found in only five or six AZD1222 recipients. Regions left unmutated in variants are reportedly the target of nearly half of spike-specific TCRs. White British ancestry dominated among donors, who included more females, and clonal diversity was possibly underestimated. Following two doses of AZD1222, Spike-specific TCR breadth and depth rose.

The assay was immunoSEQ multiplex PCR, and TCRdb's table has in-frame clones only and misses some. The profile shows more than 100,000 clones, 80% to 95% of them singletons. Notes on this clone: The antigen remains undetermined.

Sequences were derived from peripheral blood, sampled 28 days after the second AZD1222 dose. The clonotype comes from an adult who received the AZD1222 COVID-19 vaccine.

For the CDR3, the DNA is TGTGCCAGCAGCGTCGGACAGCGAAATTCACCCCTCCACTTT. It specifies CASSVGQRNSPLHF. The chain uses TRBV7-3 and TRBJ1-6; maybe TRBD1 (6 bases). This CDR3 is built from 14 residues. In germline, CDR1 is SGHTA, CDR2 FQGTGA. Trimming pared 5 bases from V and 7 bases from J, leaving 12 bases between.